This TCR beta chain is from a study of T cell repertoires in cytomegalovirus infection. The CDR3 sequence is 14 residues long. The germline V gene encodes CDR1 MNHEY and CDR2 SVGAGI. MiXCR, applied by TCRdb to the reads, yields one record per CDR3 protein. The repertoire holds more than 350,000 distinct CDR3 sequences, roughly 30% seen once, with about 13% in the top ten. Details on this clonotype: The junction and the germline gene differ at one end; a read error may be behind it.

The chain uses TRBV6-5 and TRBJ2-7, with D possibly called TRBD1 or TRBD2 (6 bases each). This clonotype originated in a human donor in good health (CMV status not recorded). Some clones in this sample may be carry-over from other donors' samples. Input material: PBMCs. CDR3 residues: CASSQGRGWNEHYF. The CDR3 DNA is TGTGCCAGCAGCCAGGGGCGGGGATGGAACGAGCATTACTTC.